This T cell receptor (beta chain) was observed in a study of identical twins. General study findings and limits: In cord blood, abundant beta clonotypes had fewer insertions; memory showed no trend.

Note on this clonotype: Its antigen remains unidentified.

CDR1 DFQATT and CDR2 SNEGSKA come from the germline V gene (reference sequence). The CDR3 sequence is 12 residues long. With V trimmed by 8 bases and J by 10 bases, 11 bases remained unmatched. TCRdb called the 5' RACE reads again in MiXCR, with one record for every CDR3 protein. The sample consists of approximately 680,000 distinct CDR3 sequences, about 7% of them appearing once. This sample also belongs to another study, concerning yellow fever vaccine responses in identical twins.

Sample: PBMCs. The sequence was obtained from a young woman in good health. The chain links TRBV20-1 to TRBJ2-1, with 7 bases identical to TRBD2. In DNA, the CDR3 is TGCAGTCCAAGCGGGTCCGGGAGGGAGCAGTTCTTC. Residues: CSPSGSGREQFF.